The source of this TCR beta chain is a study of T cell repertoires in cytomegalovirus infection. Study background: Both a matching HLA type and CMV infection were indicated by public TCR beta signatures.

This clonotype was seen ten or more times. Its antigen remains unknown. TCRdb reanalysed the reads using MiXCR and keeps one entry per CDR3 protein. The sample holds 65,000 to 90,000 distinct CDR3 sequences; roughly 3.6% are singletons and the top ten take 3.5% to 6%. Whole-study results and caveats: Accumulated public TCR beta family frequency recognized individuals carrying CMV together with the relevant HLA. HLA-C-restricted CMV-specific TCR beta clonotypes prevailed in the ex vivo response.

This CDR3 contains 13 residues. Trimming stripped 6 bases from V and 1 base from J, with 10 bases between. Germline CDR1 reads MNHEY; CDR2 reads SVGAGI. Sequencing was carried out using PBMCs. This receptor was identified in a human donor in good health (CMV status not recorded). Some clones in this sample may be carry-over from other donors' samples. The rearrangement uses TRBV6-5 and TRBJ2-7, with D possibly being TRBD1 (6 bases). The CDR3: CASRPTGSYEQYF. The CDR3 bases are TGTGCCAGCAGACCTACAGGGTCCTACGAGCAGTACTTC.